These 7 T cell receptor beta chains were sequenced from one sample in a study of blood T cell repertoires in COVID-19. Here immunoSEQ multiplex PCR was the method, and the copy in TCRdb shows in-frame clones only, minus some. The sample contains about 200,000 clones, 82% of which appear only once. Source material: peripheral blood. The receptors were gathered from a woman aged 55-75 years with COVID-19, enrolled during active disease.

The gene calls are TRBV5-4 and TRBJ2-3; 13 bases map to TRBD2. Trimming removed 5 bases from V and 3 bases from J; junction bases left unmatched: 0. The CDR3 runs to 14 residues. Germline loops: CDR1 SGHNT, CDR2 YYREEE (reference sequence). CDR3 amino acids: CASRGLAGTDTQYF. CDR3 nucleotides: TGTGCCAGCAGGGGACTAGCGGGGACAGATACGCAGTATTTT.

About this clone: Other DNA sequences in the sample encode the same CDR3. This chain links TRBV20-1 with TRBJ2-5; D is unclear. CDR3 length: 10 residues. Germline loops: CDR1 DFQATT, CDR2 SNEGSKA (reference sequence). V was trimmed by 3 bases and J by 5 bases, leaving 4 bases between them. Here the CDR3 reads CSASPETQYF. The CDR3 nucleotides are TGCAGTGCTAGCCCGGAGACCCAGTACTTC.

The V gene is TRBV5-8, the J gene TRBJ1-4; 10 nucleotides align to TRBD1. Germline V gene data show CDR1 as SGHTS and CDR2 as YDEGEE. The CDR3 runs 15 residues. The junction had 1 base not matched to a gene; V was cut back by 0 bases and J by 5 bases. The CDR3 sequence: CASSLGGQGNEKLFF. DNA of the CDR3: TGTGCCAGCAGCTTGGGGGGACAGGGGAATGAAAAACTGTTTTTT.

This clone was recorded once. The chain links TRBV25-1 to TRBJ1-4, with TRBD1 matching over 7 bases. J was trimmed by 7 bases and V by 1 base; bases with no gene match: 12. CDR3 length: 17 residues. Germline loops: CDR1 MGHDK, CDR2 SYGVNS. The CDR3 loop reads CASSELGPGGSGEKLFF. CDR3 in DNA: TGTGCCAGCAGTGAATTGGGGCCAGGGGGATCGGGTGAAAAACTGTTTTTT.

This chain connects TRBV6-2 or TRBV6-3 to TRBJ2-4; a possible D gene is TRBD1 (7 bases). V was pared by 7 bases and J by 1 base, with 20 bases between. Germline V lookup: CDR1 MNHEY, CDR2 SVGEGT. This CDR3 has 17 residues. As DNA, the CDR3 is TGTGCCAGCACCCCGGTGTTCAGGGGGGACGCCAAAAACATTCAGTACTTC. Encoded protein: CASTPVFRGDAKNIQYF.

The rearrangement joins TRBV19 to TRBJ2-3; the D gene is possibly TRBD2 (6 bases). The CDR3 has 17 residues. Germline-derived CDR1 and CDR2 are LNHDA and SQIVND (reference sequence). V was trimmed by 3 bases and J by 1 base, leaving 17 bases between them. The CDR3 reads CASSMGLSTGGTDTQYF. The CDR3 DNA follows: TGTGCCAGTAGTATGGGACTTTCCACAGGCGGCACAGATACGCAGTATTTT.

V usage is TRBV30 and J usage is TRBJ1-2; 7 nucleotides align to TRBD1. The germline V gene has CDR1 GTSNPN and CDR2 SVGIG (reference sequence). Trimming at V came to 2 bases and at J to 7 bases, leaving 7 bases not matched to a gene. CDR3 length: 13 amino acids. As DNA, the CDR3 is TGTGCCTGGAGTTTGGACAGGAAGGGTGGCTACACCTTC. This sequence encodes CAWSLDRKGGYTF.